This TCR beta chain is drawn from a study of blood T cell repertoires in COVID-19. Background on the study: Sites across the United States, Italy and Spain contributed samples from acute and convalescent COVID-19. T cells, B-cell-depleted T cells, or PBMCs provided the cDNA or gDNA that served as material.

There are 15 residues in the CDR3. The germline V gene encodes CDR1 ENHRY and CDR2 SYGVKD. The J segment lost 2 bases and the V segment lost 2 bases, leaving 2 bases of the junction unmatched. Sequencing was performed with immunoSEQ multiplex PCR; in TCRdb, only in-frame clones are kept and a portion is missing. In the table there are roughly 170,000 clones, more than 80% of which are singletons. This chain links TRBV10-3 with TRBJ2-5; TRBD2 agrees at 10 bases. The origin of this receptor is a human donor in a cohort sampled during active COVID-19. The sequenced sample was peripheral blood. CDR3 region: CAISELAGEQETQYF. In DNA form, the CDR3 reads TGTGCCATCAGTGAGCTAGCGGGAGAACAAGAGACCCAGTACTTC.